What follows describes a single T cell receptor beta chain. This clonotype was seen many times. The antigen it recognizes is unknown. No much larger clone is present one base from it, and per-base qualities are unavailable. Unsorted PBMC libraries were generated from 2 million PBMCs stored in RNAlater at -80 °C until RNA extraction. Multiple sclerosis patients were enrolled in a US clinical protocol under which disease progression was evaluated by magnetic resonance imaging. Peripheral blood was subjected to Ficoll-Hypaque density gradient centrifugation to isolate PBMCs, which were then cryopreserved in liquid nitrogen. cDNA was synthesized by template-switch 5'RACE using a primer carrying a 10-nucleotide random unique molecular identifier by which each TCR transcript was tagged. Every sequencing run covered 15-18 subjects and yielded more than 180 million TCR-beta sequences. The RNeasy kit was used to extract total RNA. TCR-beta VDJ regions were amplified with primers for the TCR constant region and the 5'RACE anchor, using the KAPA Real-time Library Amplification kit. Sample indexes and Illumina adaptors were added in a first PCR, and a second PCR then increased library yield. The roughly 650 bp TCR product was size-selected on a 2% E-gel SizeSelection system after Ampure bead purification. Before pooling, libraries had their quality checked on a Bioanalyzer, their concentration measured with Qubit, and their quantity determined with the Kapa Library Quantification kit. An Illumina HiSeq 2500 sequenced the libraries paired-end 2 x 150 bp. To increase sequence diversity, roughly 25-31% phiX was spiked into each library pool. Per the original workflow: Quality-filtered reads were processed with the UMI-based MiGEC pipeline, which removed over 90% of raw TCR sequences during error correction. VDJ genes were aligned to IMGT germline references, and each clonotype was defined by a unique CDR3 amino acid sequence together with V-J genes. Clonal expansion, Shannon diversity and CDR3 relatedness were evaluated with VDJtools (CalcPairwiseDistances, ClusterSamples), while phylogenetic trees were built in CLCbio workbench. Clones with at least 8 unique UMIs were defined as expanded, with this threshold being based on coefficient-of-variation modelling across technical triplicates. Using fastp trimming at Q25 and MiXCR clonotype assembly, TCRdb reanalyzed the public sequencing data and kept in-frame beta chains. Each entry is one CDR3 protein sequence, shown with its most common DNA and genes. None of the V and J calls come from the authors' own analysis; TCRdb made them. The sample includes about 55,000 distinct CDR3 sequences, with over 4% observed a single time. About 3.1% of the sample is taken by the ten largest.

This specimen belongs to a study of neurological immune-mediated disorders (dated by TCRdb to between 2019 and 2020). Background for the entire study: Among the roughly 35 multiple sclerosis patients, relapsing-remitting MS accounted for some 30 and secondary progressive MS accounted for 3. The cohort comprised roughly 70 subjects: about 15 HAM/TSP patients, 35 or so multiple sclerosis patients and 20 or so healthy controls. Peripheral blood TCR-beta repertoires from HTLV-I-associated myelopathy (HAM/TSP) patients, multiple sclerosis patients and healthy controls were compared by UMI-based sequencing. The approximately 98 TCR-beta libraries included longitudinal samples, technical triplicates and paired sorted CD4+ and CD8+ T-cell subsets alongside PBMC samples. Overall study results and their limits: In a phylogenetic analysis, the repertoires of 18 out of 34 MS patients fell into a single cluster of related CDR3 sequences, pointing to a possible signature at the repertoire level. Across subjects, expanded clones never shared an identical CDR3 amino acid sequence, which suggests that the TCR-beta repertoires in every group were private. No association of the MS cluster with clinical or MRI features was observed, and the need for larger cohorts was stated by the authors. TCR clonal expansion was highest in HAM/TSP patients and lowest in MS patients, with MS patients falling below even healthy controls.

According to the germline V gene (reference sequence), CDR1 reads DFQATT and CDR2 reads SNEGSKA. The CDR3 starts with the cysteine, ends with the phenylalanine, and has 14 residues. Kept here is only the CDR3 DNA, which spans 42 bases and is read in frame from base 1. V and J are truncated by 2 bases and 0 bases respectively, leaving an intervening sequence of 8 bases. The receptor chain draws on TRBV20-1 and TRBJ1-3; the D gene is unclear. Input material: PBMCs. This clonotype originated in a man aged 50 or older with multiple sclerosis. The nucleotide sequence is given as TGCAGTGCTAGAACTTTGGTCTCTGGAAACACCATATATTTT. Its translation is CSARTLVSGNTIYF.